This paragraph covers one T cell receptor beta chain sequence. The sample's time point: pretreatment peripheral blood. The data belong to a study of PD-L1 blockade in urothelial cancer. The CDR3 extends over 16 amino acids. Germline lookup yields CDR1 MNHEY and CDR2 SMNVEV (reference sequence). Trimming took off 4 bases at V and 3 bases at J, with 18 bases between the two ends. The repertoire was sequenced with immunoSEQ multiplex PCR; TCRdb's copy has only in-frame clones and lacks some. The top ten hold around 14% of the sample, which has tens of thousands of clones, under 90% seen once. The receptor was derived from a man aged 55 to 70 with urothelial cancer. The sequenced sample was PBMCs, obtained around atezolizumab (anti-PD-L1) treatment. This rearrangement joins TRBV27 to TRBJ1-1; D remains ambiguous. This CDR3 reads CASSSPSSFPDTEAFF. The CDR3 coding sequence is TGTGCCAGCAGTTCACCTTCATCGTTTCCGGACACTGAAGCTTTCTTT.